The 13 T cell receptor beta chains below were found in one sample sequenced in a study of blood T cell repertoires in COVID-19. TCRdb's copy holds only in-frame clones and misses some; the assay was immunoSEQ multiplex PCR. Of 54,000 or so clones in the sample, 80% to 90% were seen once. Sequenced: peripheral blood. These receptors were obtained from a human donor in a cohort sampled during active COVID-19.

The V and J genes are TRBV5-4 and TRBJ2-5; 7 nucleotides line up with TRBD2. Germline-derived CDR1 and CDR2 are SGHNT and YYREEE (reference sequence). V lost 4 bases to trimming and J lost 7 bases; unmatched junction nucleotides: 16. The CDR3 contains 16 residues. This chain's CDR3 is CASSVQGGGGRATQYF. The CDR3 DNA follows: TGTGCCAGCAGCGTTCAGGGCGGGGGAGGAAGAGCGACCCAGTACTTC.

The CDR3 here is CASSPLPSSYEQYF. CDR3 nucleotide sequence: TGTGCCAGCAGCCCCCTACCTTCCTCCTACGAGCAGTACTTC. The V gene is TRBV7-2, the J gene TRBJ2-7; D not certain. CDR3 length: 14 residues. In germline, CDR1 is SGHTA, CDR2 FQGNSA. V shed 5 bases and J shed 0 bases, with 11 bases lying between them. Supplemented by reference TRBV7-2 and TRBJ2-7, the full variable domain reads GAGVSQSPSNKVTEKGKDVELRCDPISGHTALYWYRQSLGQGLEFLIYFQGNSAPDKSGLPSDRFSAERTGGSVSTLTIQRTQQEDSAVYLCASSPLPSSYEQYFGPGTRLTVT.

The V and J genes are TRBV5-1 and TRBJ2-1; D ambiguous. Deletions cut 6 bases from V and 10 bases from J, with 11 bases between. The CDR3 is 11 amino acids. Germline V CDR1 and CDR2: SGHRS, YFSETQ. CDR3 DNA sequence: TGCGCCAGCAAATTCGGGTACGAGCAGTTCTTC. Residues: CASKFGYEQFF.

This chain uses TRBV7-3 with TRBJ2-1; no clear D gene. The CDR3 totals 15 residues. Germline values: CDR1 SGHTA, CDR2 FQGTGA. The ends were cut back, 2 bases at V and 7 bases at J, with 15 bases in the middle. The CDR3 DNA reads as TGTGCCAGCAGCTTATCCGGGTCAGTTCGGAATGAGCAGTTCTTC. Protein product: CASSLSGSVRNEQFF. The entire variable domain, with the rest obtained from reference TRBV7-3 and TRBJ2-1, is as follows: GAGVSQTPSNKVTEKGKYVELRCDPISGHTALYWYRQSLGQGPEFLIYFQGTGAADDSGLPNDRFFAVRPEGSVSTLKIQRTERGDSAVYLCASSLSGSVRNEQFFGPGTRLTVL.

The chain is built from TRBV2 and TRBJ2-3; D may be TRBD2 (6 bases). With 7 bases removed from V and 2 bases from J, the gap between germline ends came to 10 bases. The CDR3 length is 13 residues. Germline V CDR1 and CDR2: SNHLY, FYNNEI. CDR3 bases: TGTGCCAGCACCGGGACTGACACAGATACGCAGTATTTT. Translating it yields CASTGTDTDTQYF.

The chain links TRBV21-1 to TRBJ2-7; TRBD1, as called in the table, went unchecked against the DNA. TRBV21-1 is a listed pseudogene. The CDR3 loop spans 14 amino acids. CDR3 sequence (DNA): TGTGCCAGGGGGACCGGGACAGGGTGGCACGAGCAGTACTTC. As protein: CARGTGTGWHEQYF.

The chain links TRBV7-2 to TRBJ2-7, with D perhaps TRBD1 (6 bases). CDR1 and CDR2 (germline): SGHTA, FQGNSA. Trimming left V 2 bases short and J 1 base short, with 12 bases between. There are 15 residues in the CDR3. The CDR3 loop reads CASSLSQGISYEQYF. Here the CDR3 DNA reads TGTGCCAGCAGCTTATCCCAGGGGATATCCTACGAGCAGTACTTC.

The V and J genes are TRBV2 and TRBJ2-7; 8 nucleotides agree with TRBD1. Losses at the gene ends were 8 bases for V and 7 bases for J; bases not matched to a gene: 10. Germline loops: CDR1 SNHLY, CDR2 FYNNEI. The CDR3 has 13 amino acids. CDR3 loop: CASFGQGLGEQYF. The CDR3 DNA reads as TGTGCCAGCTTCGGACAGGGCTTAGGTGAGCAGTACTTC. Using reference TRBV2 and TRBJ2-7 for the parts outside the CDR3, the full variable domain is EPEVTQTPSHQVTQMGQEVILRCVPISNHLYFYWYRQILGQKVEFLVSFYNNEISEKSEIFDDQFSVERPDGSNFTLKIRSTKLEDSAMYFCASFGQGLGEQYFGPGTRLTVT.

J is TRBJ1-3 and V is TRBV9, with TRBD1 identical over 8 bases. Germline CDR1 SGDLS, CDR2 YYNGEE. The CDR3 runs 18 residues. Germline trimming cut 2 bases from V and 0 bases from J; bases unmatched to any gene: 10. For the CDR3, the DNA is TGTGCCAGCAGCGTTACTCAGGGGGCGAGAGGCTCTGGAAACACCATATATTTT. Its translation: CASSVTQGARGSGNTIYF.

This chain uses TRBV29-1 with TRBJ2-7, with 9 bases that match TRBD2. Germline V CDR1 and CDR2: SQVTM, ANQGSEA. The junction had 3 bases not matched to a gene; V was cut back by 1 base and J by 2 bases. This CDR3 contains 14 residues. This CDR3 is CSVEGLAGTYEQYF. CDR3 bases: TGCAGCGTTGAAGGTCTAGCGGGGACCTACGAGCAGTACTTC.

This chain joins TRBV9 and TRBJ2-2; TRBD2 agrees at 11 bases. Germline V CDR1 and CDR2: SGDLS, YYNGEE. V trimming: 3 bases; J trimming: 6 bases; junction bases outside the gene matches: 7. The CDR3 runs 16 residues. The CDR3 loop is CASSGLTSGGPGELFF. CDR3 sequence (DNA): TGTGCCAGCAGCGGACTAACTAGCGGGGGCCCCGGGGAGCTGTTTTTT.

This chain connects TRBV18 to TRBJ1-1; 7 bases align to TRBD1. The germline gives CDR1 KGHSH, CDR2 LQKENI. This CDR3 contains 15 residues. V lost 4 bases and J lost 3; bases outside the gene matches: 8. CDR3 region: CASSLYRGTYTEAFF. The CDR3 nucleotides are TGTGCCAGCTCACTATACAGGGGTACGTACACTGAAGCTTTCTTT.

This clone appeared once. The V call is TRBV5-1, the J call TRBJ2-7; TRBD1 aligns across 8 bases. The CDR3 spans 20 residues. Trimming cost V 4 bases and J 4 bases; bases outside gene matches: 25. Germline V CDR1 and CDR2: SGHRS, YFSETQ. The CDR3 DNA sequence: TGCGCCAGCAGCCTTACGCCCGGGACAGGTTTAGGGAGAGACTCTTACGAGCAGTACTTC. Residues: CASSLTPGTGLGRDSYEQYF.